The source of this T cell receptor (beta chain) is a study of blood T cell repertoires in COVID-19. About the study: Some COVID-19 samples were acute and others convalescent; all came from the United States, Italy and Spain.

Germline lookup yields CDR1 SGHNT and CDR2 YYREEE (reference sequence). The junction had 0 bases not matched to a gene; V was cut back by 0 bases and J by 2 bases. This CDR3 is built from 14 residues. Residents of 24 US areas, aged about 18 to 95 years, made up the participants. Sequencing used immunoSEQ multiplex PCR; TCRdb keeps in-frame clones, though not all of them. The sample holds about 280,000 clones; roughly 90% are singletons and the top ten take about 1%. The chain has TRBV5-4 and TRBJ2-5, with 8 bases matching TRBD1. This sequence originates from a woman aged 25 to 39 who had recovered from COVID-19. The sequencing sample was made of PBMCs or T cells enriched from blood (not recorded which). The CDR3 loop reads CASSLGQGQETQYF. The CDR3 bases are TGTGCCAGCAGCTTGGGACAGGGGCAAGAGACCCAGTACTTC.